This T cell receptor beta chain is from a study of cytomegalovirus exposure and HLA in healthy donors. Study outcomes and limitations: CMV serostatus was the only recorded immune exposure for donors. What a later analysis reportedly showed was that an Asian-associated ancestry cluster had fewer N-insertions than the approximately 720-donor mean. Trimming of TCR beta V- and J-genes showed a link, identified in a later analysis, to a missense DCLRE1C variant.

Trimming pared 6 bases from V and 6 bases from J, leaving 20 bases between. This CDR3 region has 16 residues. Germline CDR1 and CDR2: MNHNY and SVGAGI (reference sequence). Comment on this clone: The antigen is not known.

In the PCR, 60 Vbeta and 13 Jbeta primers were used. Study processing details: A later analysis counted 65 million to 80 million unique TCR beta chains, 9.5 million to 12 million shared. The assay was immunoSEQ multiplex PCR, and TCRdb's table has in-frame clones only and misses some. V and J calls and clone size are those listed in that table; D and trimming were worked out from the DNA. The data hold around 100,000 clones, with 65% to 80% observed a single time. The sequenced sample was PBMCs. The sequence was obtained from a female donor in good health and CMV-seropositive. The chain uses TRBV6-6 and TRBJ1-4; D not resolved. The CDR3: CASSPTRHVRDEKLFF. In DNA, the CDR3 is TGTGCCAGCAGCCCAACCAGGCACGTGAGGGATGAAAAACTGTTTTTT.